This T cell receptor beta chain came from a study of T cell repertoires in cytomegalovirus infection. CDR3 size: 15 residues. Germline-derived CDR1 and CDR2 are MNHEY and SVGAGI. Trimming pared 4 bases from V and 1 base from J, leaving 12 bases between. TCRdb used MiXCR to reprocess the reads, holding one entry per CDR3 protein. Altogether around 740,000 distinct CDR3 sequences are present, 35% to 40% being singletons, with the ten largest covering around 3%. Input material: PBMCs. The TCR sequence derives from a human donor in good health (CMV status not recorded). Some clones in this sample may be carry-over from other donors' samples. V usage is TRBV6-5 and J usage is TRBJ2-3, with a tentative D call TRBD2 (7 bases). Here the CDR3 DNA reads TGTGCCAGCAGTTTTTGGGGGGGGCGCACAGATACGCAGTATTTT. This sequence encodes CASSFWGGRTDTQYF.